A selection of T cell receptor beta chains follows, all from one sample in a study of CD8+CD57+ T cells in acquired aplastic anemia. One entry per CDR3 protein, called by TCRdb with MiXCR from the reads. The sample holds 40,000 to 45,000 distinct CDR3 sequences, around 67% seen once. Sample: sorted CD4+, CD8+, or CD8+CD57+ T cells (not recorded which) from PBMCs. The origin of the receptors is a human donor in good health, serving as a control. CDR3s include the opening cysteine and the closing phenylalanine or tryptophan. D genes are given only for firm matches. Where a row states a size, it is once, few, many or the class of an expanded clone; other rows omit it.

D gene	clone size	J gene	V gene	CDR3 protein	CDR3 DNA
TRBD1	NA	TRBJ1-2	TRBV20-1	CSAGDRNNYGYTF	TGCAGTGCGGGGGACAGGAATAACTATGGCTACACCTTC
NA	few	TRBJ2-1	TRBV7-6	CASSRGEQFF	TGTGCCAGCAGCAGGGGGGAGCAGTTCTTC
TRBD1	medium-sized	TRBJ1-2	TRBV29-1	CSVIMKGQGDYGYTF	TGCAGCGTGATTATGAAAGGACAGGGAGACTATGGCTACACCTTC
NA	NA	TRBJ2-7	TRBV10-3	CAISDRNHRWPLYEQYF	TGTGCCATCAGTGATCGGAACCACCGGTGGCCCCTCTACGAGCAGTACTTC
NA	few	TRBJ2-7	TRBV19	CASSIRPGDAYEQYF	TGTGCCAGTAGTATCAGGCCAGGGGACGCCTACGAGCAGTACTTC
NA	NA	TRBJ2-7	TRBV7-2	CASSRGPTSYEQYF	TGTGCCAGCAGCCGGGGCCCAACCTCCTACGAGCAGTACTTC
TRBD2	once	TRBJ2-3	TRBV7-3	CASSSRGDSTDTQYF	TGTGCCAGCAGCTCACGGGGGGATAGCACAGATACGCAGTATTTT
NA	NA	TRBJ1-6	TRBV10-3	CAISVGNSPLHF	TGTGCCATCAGTGTGGGGAATTCACCCCTCCACTTT
NA	NA	TRBJ1-5	TRBV11-2	CASSPSLGGGNQPQHF	TGTGCCAGCAGCCCGAGTCTGGGAGGGGGCAATCAGCCCCAGCATTTT
NA	NA	TRBJ1-4	TRBV12-5	CASGLPIRGQVEKLFF	TGTGCTAGTGGTTTGCCCATACGGGGGCAGGTTGAAAAACTGTTTTTT
TRBD1	few	TRBJ2-7	TRBV24-1	CATSAWGTGSYEQYF	TGTGCCACCAGTGCCTGGGGGACAGGCTCCTACGAGCAGTACTTC
NA	NA	TRBJ1-1	TRBV24-1	CATSDGQTESAEAFF	TGTGCCACCAGTGATGGGCAGACGGAAAGCGCTGAAGCTTTCTTT
NA	few	TRBJ2-7	TRBV7-9	CASLAPGSTYEQYF	TGTGCCAGCTTAGCGCCAGGGTCAACCTACGAGCAGTACTTC
TRBD2	NA	TRBJ2-7	TRBV7-6	CASGTSAYEQYF	TGTGCCAGCGGGACTAGCGCCTACGAGCAGTACTTC
NA	NA	TRBJ2-5	TRBV19	CASSIPGQETQYF	TGTGCCAGTAGTATTCCCGGCCAAGAGACCCAGTACTTC
NA	NA	TRBJ1-2	TRBV19	CASSRGDFWGYTF	TGTGCCAGTAGTAGGGGGGACTTCTGGGGCTACACCTTC